This record looks at one T cell receptor beta chain sequence and its context. Its cognate antigen is unknown. The data were obtained in a study of T cells expressing NK-cell markers. On the study more broadly: Sorted CD3+CD56+NKG2C+, CD3+CD56+NKG2C- and CD3+CD56-NKG2C+ T cells supplied TCR beta repertoires. Eight donors were sequenced, of whom seven were HCMV-seropositive, while the remaining one was HCMV-seronegative. Findings and limits, study-wide: Also leading the CD3+CD56-NKG2C+ fraction in a handful of donors were these clonotypes.

TCRdb reprocessed the 5' RACE reads, with one entry per CDR3 protein and no DNA. This sample's table has 450,000 to 600,000 distinct CDR3 sequences. The CDR3 loop spans 12 amino acids. Looked up from germline, CDR1 is SQVTM and CDR2 is ANQGSEA. The receptor's source is a man aged 18-30 years in good health. The V gene is TRBV29-1, the J gene TRBJ2-3; as DNA is missing, the TRBD2 call by TCRdb cannot be tested. The sample comprised blood T cells: a sorted CD56 or NKG2C T cell subset, CD4+ or CD8+ T cells, or bulk PBMC T cells (not recorded which). CDR3 region: CSVSAGVDTQYF.